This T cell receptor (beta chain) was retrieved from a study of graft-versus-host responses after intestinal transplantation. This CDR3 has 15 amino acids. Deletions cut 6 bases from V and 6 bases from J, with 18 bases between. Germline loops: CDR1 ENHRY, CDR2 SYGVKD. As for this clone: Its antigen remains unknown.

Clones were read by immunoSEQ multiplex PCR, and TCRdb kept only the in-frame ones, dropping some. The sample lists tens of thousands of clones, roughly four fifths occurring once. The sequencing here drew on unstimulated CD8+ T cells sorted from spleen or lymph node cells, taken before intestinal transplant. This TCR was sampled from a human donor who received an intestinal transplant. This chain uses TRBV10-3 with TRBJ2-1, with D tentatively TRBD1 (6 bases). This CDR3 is CAIRFGGEDSNEQFF. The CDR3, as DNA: TGTGCCATCAGATTCGGCGGAGAGGACAGCAATGAGCAGTTCTTC.